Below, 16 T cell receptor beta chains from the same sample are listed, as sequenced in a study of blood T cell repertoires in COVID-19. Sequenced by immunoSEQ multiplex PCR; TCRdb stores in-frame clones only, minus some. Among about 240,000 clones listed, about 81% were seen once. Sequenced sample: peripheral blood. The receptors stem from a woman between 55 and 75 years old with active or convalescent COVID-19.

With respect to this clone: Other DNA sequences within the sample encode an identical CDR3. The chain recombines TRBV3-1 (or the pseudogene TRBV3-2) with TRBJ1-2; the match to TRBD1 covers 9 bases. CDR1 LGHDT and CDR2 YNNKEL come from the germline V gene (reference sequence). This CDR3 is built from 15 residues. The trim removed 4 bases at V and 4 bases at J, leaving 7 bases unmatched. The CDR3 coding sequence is TGTGCCAGCAGCCTCAGACAGGGGGTGGGCTATGGCTACACCTTC. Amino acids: CASSLRQGVGYGYTF.

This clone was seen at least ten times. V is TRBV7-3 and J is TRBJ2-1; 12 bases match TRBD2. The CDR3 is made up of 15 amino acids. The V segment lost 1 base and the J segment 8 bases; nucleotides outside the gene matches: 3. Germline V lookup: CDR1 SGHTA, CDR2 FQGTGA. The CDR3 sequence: CASSLSSSGGDEQFF. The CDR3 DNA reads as TGTGCCAGCAGCTTAAGCTCTAGCGGGGGGGATGAGCAGTTCTTC.

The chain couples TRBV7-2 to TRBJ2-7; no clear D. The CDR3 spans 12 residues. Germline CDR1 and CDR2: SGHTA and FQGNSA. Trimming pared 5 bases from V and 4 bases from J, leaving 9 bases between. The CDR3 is CASSTDTYEQYF. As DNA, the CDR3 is TGTGCCAGCAGCACAGACACTTACGAGCAGTACTTC.

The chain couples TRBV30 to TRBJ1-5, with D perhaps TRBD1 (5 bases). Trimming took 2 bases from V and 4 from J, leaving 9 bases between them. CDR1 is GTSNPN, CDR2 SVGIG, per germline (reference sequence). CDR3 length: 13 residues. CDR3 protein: CAWSTQGNQPQHF. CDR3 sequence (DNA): TGTGCCTGGAGTACGCAGGGTAATCAGCCCCAGCATTTT. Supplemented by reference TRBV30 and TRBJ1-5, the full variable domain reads SQTIHQWPATLVQPVGSPLSLECTVEGTSNPNLYWYRQAAGRGLQLLFYSVGIGQISSEVPQNLSASRPQDRQFILSSKKLLLSDSGFYLCAWSTQGNQPQHFGDGTRLSIL.

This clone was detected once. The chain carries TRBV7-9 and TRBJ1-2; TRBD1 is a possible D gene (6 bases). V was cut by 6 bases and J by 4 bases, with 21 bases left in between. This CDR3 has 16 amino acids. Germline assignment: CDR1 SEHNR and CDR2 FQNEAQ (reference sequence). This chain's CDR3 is CASSTSGVAGIYGYTF. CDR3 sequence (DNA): TGTGCCAGCAGTACGTCAGGGGTCGCAGGTATCTATGGCTACACCTTC.

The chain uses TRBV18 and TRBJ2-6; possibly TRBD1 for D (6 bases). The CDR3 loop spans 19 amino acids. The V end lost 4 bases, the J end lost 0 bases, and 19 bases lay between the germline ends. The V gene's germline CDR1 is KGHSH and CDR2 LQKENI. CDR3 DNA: TGTGCCAGCTCACATTTAACAGGGAGTAGGACCTCTGGGGCCAACGTCCTGACTTTC. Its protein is CASSHLTGSRTSGANVLTF.

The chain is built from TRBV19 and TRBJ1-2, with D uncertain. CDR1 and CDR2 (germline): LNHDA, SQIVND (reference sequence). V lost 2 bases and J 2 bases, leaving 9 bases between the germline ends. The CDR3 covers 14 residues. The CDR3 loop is CASSILTGNYGYTF. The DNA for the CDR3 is TGTGCCAGTAGTATATTGACCGGGAACTATGGCTACACCTTC.

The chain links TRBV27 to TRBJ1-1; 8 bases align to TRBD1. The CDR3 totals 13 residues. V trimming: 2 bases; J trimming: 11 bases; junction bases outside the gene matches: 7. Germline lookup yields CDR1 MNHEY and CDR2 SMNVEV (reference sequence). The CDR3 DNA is TGTGCCAGCAGTTTAACGACAGGGGAATGGGCTTTCTTT. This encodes CASSLTTGEWAFF.

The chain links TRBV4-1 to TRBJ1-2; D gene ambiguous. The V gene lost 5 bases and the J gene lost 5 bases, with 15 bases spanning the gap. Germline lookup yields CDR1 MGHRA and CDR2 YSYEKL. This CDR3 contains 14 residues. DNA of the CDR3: TGCGCCAGCAGCGATCAGGCTTCTATTTATGGCTACACCTTC. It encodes CASSDQASIYGYTF.

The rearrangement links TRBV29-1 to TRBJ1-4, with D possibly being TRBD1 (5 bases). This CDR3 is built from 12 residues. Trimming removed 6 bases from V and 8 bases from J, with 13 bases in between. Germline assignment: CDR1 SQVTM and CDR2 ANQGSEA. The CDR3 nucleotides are TGCAGCGTCGGACGGGAGGGGGAAAAACTGTTTTTT. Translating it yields CSVGREGEKLFF. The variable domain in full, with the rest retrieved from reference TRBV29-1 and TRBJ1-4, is SAVISQKPSRDICQRGTSLTIQCQVDSQVTMMFWYRQQPGQSLTLIATANQGSEATYESGFVIDKFPISRPNLTFSTLTVSNMSPEDSSIYLCSVGREGEKLFFGSGTQLSVL.

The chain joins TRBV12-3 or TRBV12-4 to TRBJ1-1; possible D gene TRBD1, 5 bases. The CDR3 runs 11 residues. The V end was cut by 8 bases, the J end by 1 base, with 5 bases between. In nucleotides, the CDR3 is TGTGCCAGCCAGGGGAACACTGAAGCTTTCTTT. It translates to CASQGNTEAFF.

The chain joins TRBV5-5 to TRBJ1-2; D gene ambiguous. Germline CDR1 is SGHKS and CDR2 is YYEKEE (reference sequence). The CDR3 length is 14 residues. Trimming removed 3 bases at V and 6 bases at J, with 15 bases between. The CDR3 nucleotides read TGTGCCAGCAGCTCAGCGAGGAGGCGAGATGGCTACACCTTC. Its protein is CASSSARRRDGYTF. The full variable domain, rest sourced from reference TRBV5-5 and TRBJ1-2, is DAGVTQSPTHLIKTRGQQVTLRCSPISGHKSVSWYQQVLGQGPQFIFQYYEKEERGRGNFPDRFSARQFPNYSSELNVNALLLGDSALYLCASSSARRRDGYTFGSGTRLTVV.

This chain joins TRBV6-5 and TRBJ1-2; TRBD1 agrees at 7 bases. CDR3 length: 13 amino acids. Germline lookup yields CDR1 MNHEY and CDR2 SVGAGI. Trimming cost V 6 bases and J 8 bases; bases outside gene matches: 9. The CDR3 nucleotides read TGTGCCAGCAGCCCAAAGACAGGGCCGGGCTACACCTTC. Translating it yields CASSPKTGPGYTF.

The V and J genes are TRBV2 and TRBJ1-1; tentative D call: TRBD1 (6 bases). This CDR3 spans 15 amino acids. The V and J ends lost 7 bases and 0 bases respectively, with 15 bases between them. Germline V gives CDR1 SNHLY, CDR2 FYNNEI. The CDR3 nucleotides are TGTGCCAGCACTTTCAGGGGCCCCGTGAACACTGAAGCTTTCTTT. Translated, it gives CASTFRGPVNTEAFF.

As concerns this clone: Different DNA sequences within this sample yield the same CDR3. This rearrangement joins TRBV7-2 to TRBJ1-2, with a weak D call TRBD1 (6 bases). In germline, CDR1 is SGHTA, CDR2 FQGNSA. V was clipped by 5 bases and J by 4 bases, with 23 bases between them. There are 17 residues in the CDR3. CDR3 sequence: CASSGPGQGASSYGYTF. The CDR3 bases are TGTGCCAGCAGCGGGCCGGGACAAGGGGCTTCGAGCTATGGCTACACCTTC.

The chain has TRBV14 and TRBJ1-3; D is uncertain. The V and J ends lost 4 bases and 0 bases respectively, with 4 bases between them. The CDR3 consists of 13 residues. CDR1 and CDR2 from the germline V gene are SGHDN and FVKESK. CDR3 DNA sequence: TGTGCCAGCAGCCCCCACTCTGGAAACACCATATATTTT. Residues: CASSPHSGNTIYF. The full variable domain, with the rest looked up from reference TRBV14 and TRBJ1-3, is EAGVTQFPSHSVIEKGQTVTLRCDPISGHDNLYWYRRVMGKEIKFLLHFVKESKQDESGMPNNRFLAERTGGTYSTLKVQPAELEDSGVYFCASSPHSGNTIYFGEGSWLTVV.